The 2 T cell receptor beta chains below were found in one sample sequenced in a study of cytomegalovirus exposure and HLA in healthy donors. PCR was performed using 60 Vbeta and 13 Jbeta primers. TCRdb keeps only in-frame clones here, not all; method: immunoSEQ multiplex PCR. Of about 210,000 clones detected, around 87% appear once; the ten largest clones hold about 1%. The sample consisted of PBMCs. The receptors stem from a boy aged 2 to 10 in good health and CMV-seronegative.

J is TRBJ2-1 and V is TRBV28; D perhaps matches TRBD1 (5 bases). CDR1 MDHEN and CDR2 SYDVKM come from the germline V gene. The germline V and J ends were trimmed by 6 bases and 3 bases, with 12 bases remaining between them. The CDR3 covers 14 residues. CDR3 nucleotides: TGTGCCAGCAGACTGGGGCAGAGCTACAATGAGCAGTTCTTC. It encodes CASRLGQSYNEQFF.

The chain couples TRBV6-5 to TRBJ1-1; TRBD1 aligns across 8 bases. Trimming took 7 bases from V and 4 from J; bases not matched to a gene: 5. The CDR3 sequence is 13 residues long. Germline V gene sequence: CDR1 MNHEY, CDR2 SVGAGI. CDR3 in DNA: TGTGCCAGCACGCCCAGGGGGCTCACTGAAGCTTTCTTT. It is translated as CASTPRGLTEAFF.